Detailed here is one TCR beta chain. Its cognate antigen has yet to be identified. No qualities accompany the bases; no much larger clone lies one base away. The library was obtained by the immunoSEQ multiplex PCR assay. For most patients, genomic DNA was isolated with the Qiagen DNeasy Blood and Tissue Kit and shipped frozen to Adaptive Biotechnologies for TCR sequencing. Adaptive Biotechnologies carried out high-throughput TCR-beta CDR3 sequencing of genomic DNA for most patients. Per the authors' processing: TCR sequencing data for some 17 patients were retrieved from Adaptive's ImmunoSEQ software; three other patients were processed with MiXCR and VDJtools. CD4 versus CD8 sorting errors were corrected by removing sequences found in both subsets at a frequency ratio below 5:1. CDR3 nucleotide sequences shared by donor and recipient were removed because the origin of these sequences could not be assigned. At least 2-fold expansion over unstimulated cells and a minimum CFSE-low frequency of 0.002% (template counts) or 0.001% (read counts) were required for clones to be classified as alloreactive. A clone was considered mappable if detected in the sequenced pre-transplant spleen, lymph node, or MLR CFSE-low populations of the donor or recipient. The cumulative frequency of alloreactive clones was calculated as a percentage of all sequences, weighted by copy number. Sourced from immuneACCESS, this table was stored by TCRdb with only in-frame sequences that have V and J called. A share of the clones is absent; for the studies checked, an unresolved V gene accounts for under half, and the remainder has no known explanation. That table is the source of V, J and clone size, and D and trimming were worked out from the DNA. The sample yields under 150,000 clones; about 92% were counted once. The top ten hold around 0.16% of the sample.

This sample was taken from a study of graft-versus-host responses after intestinal transplantation (dated by TCRdb to the early 2020s). At the level of the whole study: Recipients received multivisceral, liver-intestinal, or isolated intestinal transplants. Samples from a few later patients were sequenced in-house on an Illumina MiSeq with MiXCR processing rather than by the commercial service. The cohort enrolled under 25 intestinal transplant recipients including one retransplant, and a few patients lacking pretransplant specimens were excluded. To identify alloreactive clones, pre-transplant mixed lymphocyte reaction products were sequenced and compared with unstimulated pre-transplant donor and recipient T cells. After intestinal transplantation, graft-versus-host and host-versus-graft alloreactive T cell clones in the graft, circulation and bone marrow were tracked using bulk TCR-beta CDR3 sequencing. Every recipient was given anti-thymocyte globulin induction, then maintenance tacrolimus and steroids for approximately 3 years. Donor T cell macrochimerism was defined as a peak of at least 4% donor T cells among recipient peripheral blood mononuclear cells. Overall study outcomes, separate from this receptor: GvH clones turned up in recipient bone marrow, with some appearing earlier in ileal mucosa or blood, a pattern consistent with an intestinal mucosal origin. The relatively low number and heterogeneity of intestinal transplant patients limited the conclusions. Early after transplant, declines in HvG clones were associated with peak levels of circulating GvH clones. Patients with donor T cell macrochimerism had high GvH to HvG T cell clonal ratios in their allografts.

This specimen's time point label, per the study, means: cells obtained before transplantation from donor or recipient. CD3+CD4+ and CD3+CD8+ populations were FACS-sorted from unstimulated pre-transplant donor and recipient cells taken from spleen or lymph nodes. The CDR3 goes from the cysteine to the phenylalanine over 14 residues. Of all the DNA, just the CDR3 is kept, 42 bases in frame from base 1. In the germline V gene, CDR1 corresponds to SGDLS and CDR2 to YYNGEE. At the junction V is shortened by 2 bases and J by 4 bases, with 10 bases in between. This TCR was sampled from a human donor who received an intestinal transplant. This specimen consisted of unstimulated CD4+ T cells sorted from spleen or lymph node cells, obtained before intestinal transplant. The sequence joins TRBV9 to TRBJ1-3; the D segment cannot be called with confidence. The nucleotide sequence is TGTGCCAGCAGCGTTTTGGGTTCCGGAAACACCATATATTTT. This encodes CASSVLGSGNTIYF.